This T cell receptor beta chain was recorded in a study of vaccination effects on CD4 cells after COVID-19. The V and J ends lost 6 bases and 4 bases respectively, with 9 bases between them. Germline-derived CDR1 and CDR2 are SQVTM and ANQGSEA. The CDR3 consists of 11 residues. The culture ran for approximately nine days before CD4+ T cells were isolated. Every participant took two doses of the BNT162b2 or mRNA-1273 vaccine. Half-medium changes using IL-2 medium occurred on days 3 and 7. The data were produced by immunoSEQ multiplex PCR, yet TCRdb's version contains in-frame clones alone and is incomplete. In the table there are 66,000 or so clones, over 75% of which are singletons. This clone came up once. The antigen is not known.

V usage is TRBV29-1 and J usage is TRBJ1-1, with D perhaps TRBD1 (5 bases). The clonotype originates from a human donor who received a COVID-19 vaccine. Sequencing used CD4+ T cells from PBMCs cultured without peptide, obtained after COVID-19 vaccination. The CDR3 protein is CSVWGGTEAFF. The CDR3 nucleotides read TGCAGCGTGTGGGGGGGCACTGAAGCTTTCTTT.